The entry below gives a single T cell receptor beta chain sequence along with its context. Antigen: not known. The sample is drawn from a study of cytomegalovirus exposure and HLA in healthy donors. Study-wide context: The same platform used for the approximately 700 first-cohort repertoires was also used for the approximately 120 validation repertoires, as a later analysis reported.

This CDR3 region has 12 residues. Using immunoSEQ multiplex PCR, the repertoire was profiled, and TCRdb retains in-frame clones only, with some absent. The sample includes roughly 100,000 clones, approximately 90% of them seen just once. The study drew the donors from its approximately 120-subject validation cohort, separate from the roughly 700-subject first cohort. General observations from the study: Some TCR beta chains (roughly 160 of them) were listed as cytomegalovirus-associated. Most TCR sequences were uncommon, yet certain public TCRs appeared in many donors.

This TCR derives from a young woman in good health and CMV-seropositive. The genes are TRBV21-1 and TRBJ1-3. TRBV21-1 is flagged as a pseudogene. The sequenced material came from PBMCs. CDR3 amino acids: CASSKGVYTIYF. The CDR3 region has the DNA TGTGCCAGCAGCAAAGGCGTATACACCATATATTTT.